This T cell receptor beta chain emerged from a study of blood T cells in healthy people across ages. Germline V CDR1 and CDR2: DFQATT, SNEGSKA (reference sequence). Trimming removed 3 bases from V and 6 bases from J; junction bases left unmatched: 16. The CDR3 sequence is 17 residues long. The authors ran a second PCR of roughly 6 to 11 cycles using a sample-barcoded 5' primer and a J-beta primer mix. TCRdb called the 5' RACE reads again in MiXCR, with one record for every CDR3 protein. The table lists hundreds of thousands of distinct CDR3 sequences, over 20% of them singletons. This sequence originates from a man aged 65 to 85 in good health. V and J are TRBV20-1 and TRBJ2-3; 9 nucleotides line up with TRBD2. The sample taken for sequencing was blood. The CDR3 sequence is CSASGWSGRNKIDTQYF. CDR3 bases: TGCAGTGCTAGCGGGTGGAGCGGGAGGAACAAGATCGATACGCAGTATTTT.